This T cell receptor beta chain was sequenced for a study of T-cell memory formation after mild COVID-19. TCRdb redid the calling of the 5' RACE reads with MiXCR, one entry per CDR3 protein. The sample includes over 150,000 distinct CDR3 sequences, around 20% of them seen just once. The sequenced sample was PBMCs or a T cell subset sorted from them (not recorded which). The clonotype originates from a man between 18 and 29 years old who had mild COVID-19 (a few samples of this study predate the infection). Cell type and time point are not known.

In DNA, the CDR3 is TGTGCCAGCTCACCACCAGCTTCCCGAGGTGAGCAGTACGTC. Its translation is CASSPPASRGEQYV. The V and J genes are TRBV18 and TRBJ2-7; D unresolved. The ends were cut back, 0 bases at V and 7 bases at J, with 13 bases in the middle. This CDR3 comprises 14 residues. Germline V gives CDR1 KGHSH, CDR2 LQKENI.